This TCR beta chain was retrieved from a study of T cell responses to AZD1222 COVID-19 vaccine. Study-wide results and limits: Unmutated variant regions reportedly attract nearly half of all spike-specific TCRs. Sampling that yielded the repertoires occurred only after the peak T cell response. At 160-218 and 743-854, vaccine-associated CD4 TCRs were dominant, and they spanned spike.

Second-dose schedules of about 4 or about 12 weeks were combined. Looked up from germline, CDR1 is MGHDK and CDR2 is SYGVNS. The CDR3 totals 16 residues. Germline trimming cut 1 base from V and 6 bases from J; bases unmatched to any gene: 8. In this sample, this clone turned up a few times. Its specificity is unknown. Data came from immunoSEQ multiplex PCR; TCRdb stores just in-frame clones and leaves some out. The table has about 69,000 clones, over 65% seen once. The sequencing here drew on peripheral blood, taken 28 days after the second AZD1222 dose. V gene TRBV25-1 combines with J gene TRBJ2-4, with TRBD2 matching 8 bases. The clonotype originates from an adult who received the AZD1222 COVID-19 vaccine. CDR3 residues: CASSEFRGGLGNIQYF. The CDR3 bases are TGTGCCAGCAGTGAATTTCGCGGGGGGCTCGGAAACATTCAGTACTTC.